The 9 T cell receptor beta chains below were found in one sample sequenced in a study of shared clonotypes between healthy human individuals. Data came from immunoSEQ multiplex PCR; TCRdb stores just in-frame clones and leaves some out. Counted here are more than 550,000 clones, roughly 72% occurring once; the ten biggest clones make up approximately 2%. The sequenced material came from memory CD4+ T cells sorted from blood. Noted subset: CD45RA-negative fraction. The receptors derive from a woman in her twenties or thirties in good health.

Note on this clone: Within the sample, other DNA sequences also encode this same CDR3. This chain joins TRBV5-1 and TRBJ2-1, with unresolved D. The V end was cut by 0 bases, the J end by 2 bases, with 3 bases between. From germline, CDR1 is SGHRS and CDR2 YFSETQ. This CDR3 spans 13 amino acids. The CDR3 reads CASSLDAYNEQFF. Here the CDR3 DNA reads TGCGCCAGCAGCTTGGACGCCTACAATGAGCAGTTCTTC.

The chain carries TRBV13 and TRBJ2-1; 13 nucleotides agree with TRBD2. The CDR3 is 18 amino acids. Germline CDR1 reads PRHDT; CDR2 reads FYEKMQ (reference sequence). J was trimmed by 5 bases and V by 5 bases; bases with no gene match: 12. This chain's CDR3 is CASSRTRTSGRVDNEQFF. The DNA for the CDR3 is TGTGCCAGCAGCCGGACGCGGACTAGCGGGAGAGTAGACAATGAGCAGTTCTTC.

This chain links TRBV7-2 with TRBJ2-1, with D possibly matching TRBD2 (5 bases). CDR1 and CDR2 from the germline V gene are SGHTA and FQGNSA. V dropped 6 bases and J dropped 5 bases, with 14 bases sitting between them. The CDR3 is made up of 14 amino acids. The CDR3 sequence is CASRRGINDNEQFF. The DNA of the CDR3 is TGTGCCAGCAGGAGAGGGATAAACGACAATGAGCAGTTCTTC.

The chain employs TRBV11-1 and TRBJ2-4, with 7 bases aligning to TRBD1. Trimming cost V 4 bases and J 7 bases; bases outside gene matches: 7. The CDR3 covers 14 residues. The V gene's germline CDR1 is SGHAT and CDR2 FQDESV (reference sequence). The CDR3 region is CASSSDRARNIQYF. The CDR3 DNA sequence: TGTGCCAGCAGCTCAGACAGGGCTCGGAACATTCAGTACTTC.

The CDR3 loop reads CASSLFYFERQDNTEAFF. The CDR3, as DNA: TGTGCCAGCAGTTTATTTTACTTTGAGAGACAGGATAACACTGAAGCTTTCTTT. This rearrangement joins TRBV27 to TRBJ1-1, with a weak D call TRBD1 (6 bases). The length of the CDR3 is 18 residues. V was clipped by 1 base and J by 2 bases, with 20 bases between them. Germline CDR1 MNHEY, CDR2 SMNVEV (reference sequence).

This clone was recorded once. The chain joins TRBV5-4 to TRBJ1-1, with D possibly TRBD1 on 5 matching bases. The CDR3 has 12 residues. Between the trimmed V and J ends, which lost 0 bases and 7 bases, there was a span of 7 bases. The germline V gene encodes CDR1 SGHNT and CDR2 YYREEE (reference sequence). For the CDR3, the DNA is TGTGCCAGCAGCTTGGAAACAGGTGAAGCTTTCTTT. Amino acids: CASSLETGEAFF.

At least ten counts were recorded for this clone. The V call is TRBV19, the J call TRBJ2-1, with a tentative D call TRBD2 (5 bases). With 1 base removed from V and 4 bases from J, the gap between germline ends came to 11 bases. The germline CDR1 and CDR2 sequences are LNHDA and SQIVND (reference sequence). This CDR3 spans 15 amino acids. CDR3 in amino acids: CASSIVLAAYNEQFF. The CDR3 coding sequence is TGTGCCAGTAGTATAGTTCTAGCAGCTTACAATGAGCAGTTCTTC.

This clone was found once. The V and J genes are TRBV5-4 and TRBJ2-1; TRBD2 matches 8 bases. The germline V gene has CDR1 SGHNT and CDR2 YYREEE (reference sequence). This CDR3 is 16 amino acids long. V was pared by 4 bases and J by 3 bases, with 9 bases of the junction left unmatched. CDR3 loop: CASSLTAGGFYNEQFF. Written as DNA, the CDR3 is TGTGCCAGCAGCCTCACCGCGGGGGGTTTCTACAATGAGCAGTTCTTC.

The chain combines TRBV28 with TRBJ1-1; D might be TRBD1 (6 bases). From germline, CDR1 is MDHEN and CDR2 SYDVKM. The CDR3 sequence is 17 residues long. With 1 base removed from V and 1 base from J, the gap between germline ends came to 16 bases. The CDR3, as DNA: TGTGCCAGCAGTTTATTTTTAGGGGGGAGGCGGAACACTGAAGCTTTCTTT. Translation gives CASSLFLGGRRNTEAFF.